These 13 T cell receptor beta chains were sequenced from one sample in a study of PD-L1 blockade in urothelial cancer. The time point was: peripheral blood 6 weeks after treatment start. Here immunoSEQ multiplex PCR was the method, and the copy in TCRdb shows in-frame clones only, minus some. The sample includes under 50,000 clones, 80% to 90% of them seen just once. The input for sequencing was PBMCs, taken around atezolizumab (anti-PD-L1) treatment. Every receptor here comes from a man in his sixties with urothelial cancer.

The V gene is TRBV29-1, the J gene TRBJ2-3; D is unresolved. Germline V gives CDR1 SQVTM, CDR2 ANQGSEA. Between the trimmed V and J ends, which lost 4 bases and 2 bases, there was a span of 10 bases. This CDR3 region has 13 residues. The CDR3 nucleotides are TGCAGCGTTGCAGGCAGGAACACAGATACGCAGTATTTT. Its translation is CSVAGRNTDTQYF.

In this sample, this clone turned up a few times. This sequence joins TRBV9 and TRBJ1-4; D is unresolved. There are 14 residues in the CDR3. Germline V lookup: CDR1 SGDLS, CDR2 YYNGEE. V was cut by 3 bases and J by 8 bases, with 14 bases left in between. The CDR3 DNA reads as TGTGCCAGCAGCGCCCATCCGACTGGGGAAAAACTGTTTTTT. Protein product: CASSAHPTGEKLFF.

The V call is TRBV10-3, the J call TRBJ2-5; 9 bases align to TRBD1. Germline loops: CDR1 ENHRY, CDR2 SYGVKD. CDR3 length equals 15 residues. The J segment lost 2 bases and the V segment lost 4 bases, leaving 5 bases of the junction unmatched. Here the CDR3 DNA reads TGTGCCATCAGTGCTGGGACAGGGATACAAGAGACCCAGTACTTC. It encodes CAISAGTGIQETQYF.

The CDR3 bases are TGTGCCACCCACAGGGATGCTGGAAACACCATATATTTT. This translates into CATHRDAGNTIYF. The chain uses TRBV10-3 and TRBJ1-3; tentative D call: TRBD1 (6 bases). V was cut by 10 bases and J by 2 bases, with 12 bases left in between. The CDR3 covers 13 residues. Germline V lookup: CDR1 ENHRY, CDR2 SYGVKD.

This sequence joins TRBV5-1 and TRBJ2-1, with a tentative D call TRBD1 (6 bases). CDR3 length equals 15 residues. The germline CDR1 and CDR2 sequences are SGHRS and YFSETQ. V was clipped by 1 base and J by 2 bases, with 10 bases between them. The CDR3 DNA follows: TGCGCCAGCAGCTTGATGGGGGCCACCTACAATGAGCAGTTCTTC. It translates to CASSLMGATYNEQFF.

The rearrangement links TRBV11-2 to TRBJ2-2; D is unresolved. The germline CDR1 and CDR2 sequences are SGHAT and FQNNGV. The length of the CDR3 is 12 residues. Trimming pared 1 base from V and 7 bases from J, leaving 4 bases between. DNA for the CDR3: TGTGCCAGCAGCTTAGGAGACGGGGAGCTGTTTTTT. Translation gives CASSLGDGELFF.

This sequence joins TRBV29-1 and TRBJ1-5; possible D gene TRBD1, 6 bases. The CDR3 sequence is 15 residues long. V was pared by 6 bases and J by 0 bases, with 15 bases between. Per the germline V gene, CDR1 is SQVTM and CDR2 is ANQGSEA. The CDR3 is CSVGYQGNSNQPQHF. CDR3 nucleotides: TGCAGCGTCGGATACCAGGGGAATAGCAATCAGCCCCAGCATTTT.

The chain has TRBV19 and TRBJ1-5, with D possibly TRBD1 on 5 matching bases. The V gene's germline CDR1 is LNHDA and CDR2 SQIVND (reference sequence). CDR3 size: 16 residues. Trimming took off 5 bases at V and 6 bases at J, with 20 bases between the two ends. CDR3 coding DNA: TGTGCCAGTAGTCCGCAGGGTACCAAAGTTTTTCAGCCCCAGCATTTT. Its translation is CASSPQGTKVFQPQHF.

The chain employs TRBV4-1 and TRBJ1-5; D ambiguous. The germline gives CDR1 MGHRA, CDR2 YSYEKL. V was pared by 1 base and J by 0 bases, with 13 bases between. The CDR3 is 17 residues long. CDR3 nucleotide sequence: TGCGCCAGCAGCCAAGTCGTGGTGGGAGTTAGCAATCAGCCCCAGCATTTT. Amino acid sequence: CASSQVVVGVSNQPQHF.

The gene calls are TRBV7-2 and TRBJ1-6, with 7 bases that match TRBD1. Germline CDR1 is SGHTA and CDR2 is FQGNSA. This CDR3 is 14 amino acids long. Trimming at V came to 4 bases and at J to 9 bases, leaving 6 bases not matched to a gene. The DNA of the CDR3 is TGTGCCAGCAGCTCCGTCGACAGGGCTTCACCCCTCCACTTT. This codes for CASSSVDRASPLHF. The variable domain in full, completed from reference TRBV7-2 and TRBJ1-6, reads GAGVSQSPSNKVTEKGKDVELRCDPISGHTALYWYRQSLGQGLEFLIYFQGNSAPDKSGLPSDRFSAERTGGSVSTLTIQRTQQEDSAVYLCASSSVDRASPLHFGNGTRLTVT.

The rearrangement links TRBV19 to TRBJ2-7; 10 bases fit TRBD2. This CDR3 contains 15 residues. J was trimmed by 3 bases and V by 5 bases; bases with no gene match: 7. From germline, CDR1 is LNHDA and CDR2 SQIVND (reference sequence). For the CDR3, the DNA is TGTGCCAGTAGTCTGGTAGCGGGAGGCATCTACGAGCAGTACTTC. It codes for CASSLVAGGIYEQYF.

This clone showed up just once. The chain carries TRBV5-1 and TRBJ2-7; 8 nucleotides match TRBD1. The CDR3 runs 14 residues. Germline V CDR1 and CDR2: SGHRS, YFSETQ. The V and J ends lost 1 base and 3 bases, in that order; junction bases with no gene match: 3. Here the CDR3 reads CASSLSGGDYEQYF. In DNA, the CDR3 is TGCGCCAGCAGCTTGTCAGGGGGCGACTACGAGCAGTACTTC.

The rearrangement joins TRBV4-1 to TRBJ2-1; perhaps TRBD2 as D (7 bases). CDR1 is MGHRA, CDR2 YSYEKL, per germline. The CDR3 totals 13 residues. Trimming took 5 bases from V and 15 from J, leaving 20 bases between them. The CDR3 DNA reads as TGCGCCAGCAGCGCGTTAACGGCGGGGGCCCGGTTCTTC. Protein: CASSALTAGARFF.